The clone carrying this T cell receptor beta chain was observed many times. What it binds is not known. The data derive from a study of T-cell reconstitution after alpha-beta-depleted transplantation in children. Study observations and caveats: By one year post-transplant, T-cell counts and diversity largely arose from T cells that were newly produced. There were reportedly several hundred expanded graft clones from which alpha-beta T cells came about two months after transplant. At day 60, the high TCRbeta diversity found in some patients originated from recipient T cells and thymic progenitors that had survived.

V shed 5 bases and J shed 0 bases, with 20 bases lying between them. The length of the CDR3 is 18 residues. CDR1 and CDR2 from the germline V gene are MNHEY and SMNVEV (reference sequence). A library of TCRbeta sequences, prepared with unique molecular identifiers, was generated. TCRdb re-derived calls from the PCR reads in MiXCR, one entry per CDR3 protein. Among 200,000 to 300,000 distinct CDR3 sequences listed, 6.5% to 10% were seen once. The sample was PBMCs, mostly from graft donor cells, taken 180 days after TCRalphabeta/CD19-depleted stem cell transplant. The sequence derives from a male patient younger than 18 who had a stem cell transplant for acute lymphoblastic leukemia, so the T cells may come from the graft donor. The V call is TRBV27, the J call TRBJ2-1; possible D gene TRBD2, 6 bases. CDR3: CASSPREWRASSYNEQFF. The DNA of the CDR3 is TGTGCCAGCAGTCCCCGGGAGTGGCGGGCGTCCTCCTACAATGAGCAGTTCTTC.